This T cell receptor (beta chain) was captured in a study of cytomegalovirus exposure and HLA in healthy donors. Study-level results: Earlier analysis looked at TCR beta V segments, and most were productive about 87% or about 30% of the time.

Notes on this clone: Its specificity is unknown.

CDR1 and CDR2 (germline): SGHRS, YFSETQ. The CDR3 sequence is 15 residues long. Unmatched junction bases numbered 6, after V lost 4 bases and J lost 6 bases. Use of 60 Vbeta and 13 Jbeta primers characterized the PCR. Repertoires were generated with immunoSEQ multiplex PCR, while TCRdb's copy carries only in-frame clones and drops some. This sample has about 260,000 clones, with about four fifths found just once. What was sequenced was PBMCs. This clonotype was obtained from a woman between 40 and 50 years old in good health and CMV-seropositive. The rearrangement uses TRBV5-1 and TRBJ2-1, with 11 bases that match TRBD2. In DNA form, the CDR3 reads TGCGCCAGCAGCCCCGGGACTAGCGGCTTCAATGAGCAGTTCTTC. Protein: CASSPGTSGFNEQFF. Using reference TRBV5-1 and TRBJ2-1 for the parts outside the CDR3, the full variable domain is KAGVTQTPRYLIKTRGQQVTLSCSPISGHRSVSWYQQTPGQGLQFLFEYFSETQRNKGNFPGRFSGRQFSNSRSEMNVSTLELGDSALYLCASSPGTSGFNEQFFGPGTRLTVL.